The clone carrying this TCR beta chain was seen only a few times. Its antigen is as yet unknown. Primed by a sample-barcoded 5' primer and a J-beta primer mix, a second PCR proceeded for about 6 to 12 cycles. TCRdb re-called the 5' RACE reads with MiXCR, one entry per CDR3 protein. The table records 650,000 to 1,000,000 distinct CDR3 sequences, more than 35% of them present only once. The germline V gene has CDR1 MNHEY and CDR2 SVGAGI. This CDR3 is built from 15 residues. The junction had 8 bases not matched to a gene; V was cut back by 6 bases and J by 0 bases. This sample was included in a study of blood T cells in healthy people across ages. Findings of the study overall: Higher diversity, along with more naive CD4+ cells, distinguished long-lived donors from aged donors. Researchers deemed the diversity estimates from one million T cells underestimates.

The chain combines TRBV6-5 with TRBJ2-7; 7 positions match TRBD1. This clonotype originated in a man older than 75 in good health. The sequenced sample consisted of blood. Here the CDR3 reads CASRRRRDSSYEQYF. In nucleotides, the CDR3 is TGTGCCAGCAGACGACGCCGGGACAGCTCCTACGAGCAGTACTTC.